The rows below give T cell receptor beta chains drawn from one sample of a study of blood T cell repertoires in COVID-19. Method: immunoSEQ multiplex PCR; TCRdb's copy keeps in-frame clones and lacks some. The sample contains about 120,000 clones, more than 80% of which appear only once. Sequencing was done on a sample of peripheral blood. Receptors were obtained from a man between 65 and 85 years old with active or convalescent COVID-19. CDR3s include the opening cysteine and the closing phenylalanine or tryptophan. The order of the fields is clone size, D gene, J gene, V gene, CDR3 protein, CDR3 DNA. D genes are given only for firm matches. Where a row states a size, it is once, few, many or the class of an expanded clone; other rows omit it.

>.|TRBD1|TRBJ1-2|TRBV6-5
CASSYSPGGHYGYTF
TGTGCCAGCAGTTACTCGCCAGGGGGACACTATGGCTACACCTTC
>once|TRBD1|TRBJ1-2|TRBV7-8
CASSNGQGTGGYTF
TGTGCCAGCAGCAACGGACAGGGGACAGGAGGCTACACCTTC
>.|.|TRBJ2-3|TRBV28
CASSPDSDKQYF
TGTGCCAGCAGTCCCGACTCGGATAAGCAGTATTTT
>.|TRBD1|TRBJ2-1|TRBV19
CASSSPPGQGDNEQFF
TGTGCCAGTAGTTCCCCTCCGGGACAGGGGGACAATGAGCAGTTCTTC
>.|.|TRBJ2-1|TRBV20-1
CSAPAGNEQFF
TGCAGTGCACCAGCGGGCAATGAGCAGTTCTTC
>.|TRBD1|TRBJ1-1|TRBV9
CASSATGWNTEAFF
TGTGCCAGCAGCGCGACAGGGTGGAACACTGAAGCTTTCTTT
>.|TRBD2|TRBJ2-5|TRBV19
CASSIRVLAGKQETQYF
TGTGCCAGTAGTATAAGGGTACTAGCGGGGAAGCAAGAGACCCAGTACTTC
>.|TRBD2|TRBJ2-5|TRBV19
CASSALAADQETQYF
TGTGCCAGTAGTGCGCTAGCGGCGGACCAAGAGACCCAGTACTTC
>.|.|TRBJ1-5|TRBV28
CASSLRGQPQHF
TGTGCCAGCAGTTTACGGGGGCAGCCCCAGCATTTT
>once|TRBD2|TRBJ2-5|TRBV18
CASSPGLAGTAQYF
TGTGCCAGCTCACCTGGACTAGCGGGCACGGCCCAGTACTTC
>.|.|TRBJ1-4|TRBV5-1
CASSLATGATNEKLFF
TGCGCCAGCAGCTTGGCTACAGGTGCAACTAATGAAAAACTGTTTTTT
>.|TRBD2|TRBJ2-7|TRBV3-1/TRBV3-2
CASSQAGRENYEQYF
TGTGCCAGCAGCCAAGCCGGGAGGGAAAACTACGAGCAGTACTTC
>.|.|TRBJ2-1|TRBV20-1
CSARVRFEQFF
TGCAGTGCTAGAGTCAGGTTTGAGCAGTTCTTC
>.|TRBD2|TRBJ2-1|TRBV3-1/TRBV3-2
CASREGTSEYNEQFF
TGTGCCAGCAGGGAAGGGACTAGCGAGTACAATGAGCAGTTCTTC
>.|TRBD2|TRBJ2-5|TRBV10-1
CASSEKGLAGVETQYF
TGCGCCAGCAGTGAAAAAGGACTAGCGGGAGTCGAGACCCAGTACTTC
>.|.|TRBJ1-4|TRBV19
CASSQQGGEKLFF
TGTGCCAGTAGTCAACAGGGTGGCGAAAAACTGTTTTTT
>.|TRBD2|TRBJ2-7|TRBV5-1
CASRILAGGGYEQYF
TGCGCCAGCAGAATACTAGCGGGAGGAGGATACGAGCAGTACTTC
>once|.|TRBJ2-1|TRBV19
CASSHKEQFF
TGTGCCAGTAGCCACAAGGAGCAGTTCTTC
>few|.|TRBJ2-1|TRBV14
CASSRYPQDEQFF
TGTGCCAGCAGCCGGTACCCCCAGGATGAGCAGTTCTTC
>.|.|TRBJ2-1|TRBV5-1
CASSLYSRSTYNEQFF
TGCGCCAGCAGCCTCTACTCTAGGTCGACGTACAATGAGCAGTTCTTC
>few|TRBD2|TRBJ2-1|TRBV27
CASRRGGTSYSDEQFF
TGTGCCAGCAGACGAGGGGGGACTAGCTACAGCGATGAGCAGTTCTTC
>.|.|TRBJ1-1|TRBV6-6
CASRPNRFLNTEAFF
TGTGCCAGCAGACCAAACAGGTTTTTGAACACTGAAGCTTTCTTT
>.|.|TRBJ1-6|TRBV7-9
CASSSQTEITPLHF
TGTGCCAGCAGCTCACAGACCGAAATTACACCCCTCCACTTT
>.|TRBD1|TRBJ1-1|TRBV5-1
CASSGTGGAEAFF
TGCGCCAGCAGCGGGACAGGCGGGGCAGAAGCTTTCTTT